Given below is one TCR beta chain in context. This record comes from a study of T cell clonotyping in hematopoietic cell transplantation. Here immunoSEQ multiplex PCR was the method, and the copy in TCRdb shows in-frame clones only, minus some. The sample has 37,000 or so clones, around 90% seen once. The CDR3 consists of 14 residues. Germline V CDR1 and CDR2: LNHDA, SQIVND (reference sequence). V was cut by 5 bases and J by 6 bases, with 14 bases left in between. The chain recombines TRBV19 with TRBJ1-5, with D possibly TRBD1 on 5 matching bases. Material for sequencing was peripheral blood mononuclear cells. This clonotype originated in a woman aged 40-49 years in good health. Some clones in this sample may be carry-over from other donors' samples. Here the CDR3 reads CASSGGREGQPQHF. Written as DNA, the CDR3 is TGTGCCAGTAGTGGTGGCAGGGAAGGTCAGCCCCAGCATTTT.